This TCR beta chain was documented in a study of cytomegalovirus exposure and HLA in healthy donors. Sequencing was performed with immunoSEQ multiplex PCR; in TCRdb, only in-frame clones are kept and a portion is missing. This sample yields fewer than 70,000 clones, of which 90% are seen a single time; 2.5% to 3.5% belongs to the top ten. The TCR sequence derives from a man in his late teens or twenties in good health and CMV-seronegative. Sequencing used PBMCs.

The CDR3 DNA reads TGTGCCGCCAGCGCCGACAGGGCAAGATCCTACGGCTACACCTTC. Its translation is CAASADRARSYGYTF. The chain combines TRBV6-1 with TRBJ1-2; 7 bases match TRBD1. The CDR3 consists of 15 residues. Germline V gene data show CDR1 as MNHNS and CDR2 as SASEGT. V gave up 11 bases and J gave up 8 bases; unmatched junction bases: 20.